Below, 25 T cell receptor beta chains from the same sample are listed, as sequenced in a study of identical twins. TCRdb reprocessed the 5' RACE reads via MiXCR and lists one record per CDR3 protein. This table has 400,000 to 650,000 distinct CDR3 sequences, 22% appearing once. These data were likewise used in another study, on T cells expressing NK-cell markers.

Material for sequencing was CD4+ T cells sorted from blood. Receptor source: a young woman in good health.

This clonotype came up a few times. The gene calls are TRBV20-1 and TRBJ1-2, with D possibly matching TRBD1 (5 bases). The CDR3 covers 10 residues. With 3 bases removed from V and 7 bases from J, the gap between germline ends came to 6 bases. The germline V gene has CDR1 DFQATT and CDR2 SNEGSKA (reference sequence). The CDR3 DNA reads TGCAGTGCTAGGGGGGGTGGCTACACCTTC. Amino acids: CSARGGGYTF.

The chain is built from TRBV12-3 or TRBV12-4 and TRBJ1-5, with unresolved D. The CDR3 covers 14 residues. V was shortened by 0 bases and J by 3 bases, with 6 bases between the two germline ends. CDR3 bases: TGTGCCAGCAGTTTAGCAGGGTACAATCAGCCCCAGCATTTT. This translates into CASSLAGYNQPQHF.

This clonotype was counted only a few times. This chain links TRBV3-1 with TRBJ2-2; D is tentatively TRBD1 or TRBD2 (6 bases each). The germline CDR1 and CDR2 sequences are LGHDT and YNNKEL (reference sequence). The CDR3 runs to 14 residues. V lost 4 bases, J lost 7 bases, and 13 bases lay in between. This CDR3 is CASSLSGGGGELFF. The CDR3 region has the DNA TGTGCCAGCAGCCTCTCCGGGGGCGGCGGGGAGCTGTTTTTT.

This chain uses TRBV7-6 with TRBJ2-1; possibly TRBD1 for D (5 bases). CDR1 is SGHVS, CDR2 FNYEAQ, per germline. V was clipped by 1 base and J by 0 bases, with 13 bases between them. The CDR3 is 17 amino acids. This CDR3 is CASSLVGVPFSYNEQFF. The DNA for the CDR3 is TGTGCCAGCAGCTTAGTAGGGGTTCCGTTCTCCTACAATGAGCAGTTCTTC.

J is TRBJ2-3 and V is TRBV2; tentative D call: TRBD2 (6 bases). This CDR3 is 15 amino acids long. Looked up from germline, CDR1 is SNHLY and CDR2 is FYNNEI. Trimming left V 5 bases short and J 4 bases short, with 16 bases between. CDR3 in DNA: TGTGCCAGCAGTCCACAAAGGAGGGGTTCAGATACGCAGTATTTT. Its protein is CASSPQRRGSDTQYF.

This clonotype was picked up a small number of times. V usage is TRBV20-1 and J usage is TRBJ1-5; a possible D gene is TRBD1 (6 bases). There are 14 residues in the CDR3. V gave up 0 bases and J gave up 3 bases, with 9 bases separating them. Germline V gives CDR1 DFQATT, CDR2 SNEGSKA (reference sequence). CDR3 nucleotides: TGCAGTGCTAGAGATCCAGGGGTCAATCAGCCCCAGCATTTT. The encoded protein is CSARDPGVNQPQHF.

This clonotype was observed a few times. The genes are TRBV20-1 and TRBJ2-7; 7 positions match TRBD1. Germline CDR1 DFQATT, CDR2 SNEGSKA (reference sequence). After removal of 1 base from V and 6 bases from J, the junction contained 12 bases not matched to a gene. The CDR3 sequence is 15 residues long. The CDR3 DNA follows: TGCAGTGCTAGAGCATTAGGGACAGCCCACGCCGAGCAGTACTTC. It is translated as CSARALGTAHAEQYF.

The chain carries TRBV7-9 and TRBJ1-1; no reliable D call. Per the germline V gene, CDR1 is SEHNR and CDR2 is FQNEAQ (reference sequence). This CDR3 is built from 15 residues. Trimming removed 1 base at V and 1 base at J, with 10 bases between. The CDR3 DNA reads as TGTGCCAGCAGCTTAGGCGGCAGCCCGAACACTGAAGCTTTCTTT. It translates to CASSLGGSPNTEAFF.

This clonotype appeared many times. The rearrangement joins TRBV15 to TRBJ2-7, with 7 bases matching TRBD1. Germline V gene sequence: CDR1 LNHNV, CDR2 YYDKDF (reference sequence). The length of the CDR3 is 15 residues. V shed 3 bases, J shed 2 bases, and the junction held 7 bases outside the gene matches. CDR3 sequence: CATSSGDRDTYEQYF. For the CDR3, the DNA is TGTGCCACCAGCAGTGGAGACAGGGACACCTACGAGCAGTACTTC.

This clonotype was found many times. This chain uses TRBV5-1 with TRBJ2-3; D is uncertain. The V gene lost 3 bases and the J gene lost 1 base, with 6 bases spanning the gap. Germline V CDR1 and CDR2: SGHRS, YFSETQ. This CDR3 comprises 13 residues. CDR3 loop: CASSSEGTDTQYF. In DNA, the CDR3 is TGCGCCAGCAGCTCCGAGGGCACAGATACGCAGTATTTT. The entire variable domain, with the rest obtained from reference TRBV5-1 and TRBJ2-3, is as follows: KAGVTQTPRYLIKTRGQQVTLSCSPISGHRSVSWYQQTPGQGLQFLFEYFSETQRNKGNFPGRFSGRQFSNSRSEMNVSTLELGDSALYLCASSSEGTDTQYFGPGTRLTVL.

This clonotype was observed many times. The chain joins TRBV5-1 to TRBJ1-1; D is unclear. Germline V gene sequence: CDR1 SGHRS, CDR2 YFSETQ. The CDR3 runs to 13 residues. V gave up 0 bases and J gave up 0 bases, with 3 bases separating them. CDR3 protein: CASSLELNTEAFF. DNA of the CDR3: TGCGCCAGCAGCTTGGAGCTGAACACTGAAGCTTTCTTT.

The chain combines TRBV7-8 with TRBJ1-5, with D unresolved. Per germline, CDR1 SGHVS and CDR2 FQNEAQ. Trimming removed 1 base at V and 6 bases at J, with 10 bases between. This CDR3 is built from 14 residues. The CDR3 region is CASSLVGNFQPQHF. DNA of the CDR3: TGTGCCAGCAGCTTAGTGGGTAACTTTCAGCCCCAGCATTTT.

CDR3 DNA: TGCAGTGCTAGACGGCTAGCGCTCGGTGAGCAGTTCTTC. Translating gives CSARRLALGEQFF. The V call is TRBV20-1, the J call TRBJ2-1, with D perhaps matching TRBD2 (6 bases). Germline values: CDR1 DFQATT, CDR2 SNEGSKA (reference sequence). The CDR3 spans 13 residues. Trimming removed 2 bases at V and 9 bases at J, with 14 bases between.

The V gene is TRBV7-9, the J gene TRBJ1-1; D perhaps matches TRBD1 (5 bases). V was clipped by 2 bases and J by 0 bases, with 13 bases between them. Per the germline V gene, CDR1 is SEHNR and CDR2 is FQNEAQ (reference sequence). The length of the CDR3 is 16 residues. CDR3 protein: CASSLLALGVNTEAFF. The CDR3, as DNA: TGTGCCAGCAGCTTACTTGCTTTGGGGGTGAACACTGAAGCTTTCTTT.

As for this clonotype: A much larger clone lies one base from this, so it may be a read error. J is TRBJ1-2 and V is TRBV12-3 or TRBV12-4; 8 nucleotides match TRBD1. This CDR3 spans 13 amino acids. CDR3 sequence (DNA): TGTGACAGCAGCATCGACAGGGGATATGGCTACACCTTC. This gives the protein CDSSIDRGYGYTF.

CDR3 coding DNA: TGCGCCAGCAGCTTCTTATGGGAGAGGGGTGAGCAGTTCTTC. Encoded protein: CASSFLWERGEQFF. The chain combines TRBV5-1 with TRBJ2-1; D may match TRBD1 or TRBD2 (5 bases each). This CDR3 is built from 14 residues. The germline V and J ends were trimmed by 2 bases and 9 bases, with 15 bases remaining between them. CDR1 and CDR2 (germline): SGHRS, YFSETQ. Supplemented by reference TRBV5-1 and TRBJ2-1, the full variable domain reads KAGVTQTPRYLIKTRGQQVTLSCSPISGHRSVSWYQQTPGQGLQFLFEYFSETQRNKGNFPGRFSGRQFSNSRSEMNVSTLELGDSALYLCASSFLWERGEQFFGPGTRLTVL.

This clonotype was counted a few times. The J gene is TRBJ2-3, the V gene TRBV6-5; the match to TRBD1 covers 8 bases. The CDR3 spans 15 residues. J gave up 0 bases and V 8 bases, and 7 bases lay outside the gene matches. Looked up from germline, CDR1 is MNHEY and CDR2 is SVGAGI. Here the CDR3 reads CASVTGQASTDTQYF. The CDR3 nucleotides read TGTGCCAGCGTTACGGGACAGGCGAGCACAGATACGCAGTATTTT.

This clonotype appeared a few times. This chain joins TRBV12-3 or TRBV12-4 and TRBJ2-5, with D tentatively TRBD2 (7 bases). The ends were cut back, 5 bases at V and 1 base at J, with 23 bases in the middle. There are 18 residues in the CDR3. The CDR3 sequence is CASSRGGSAGMGQETQYF. The CDR3 DNA reads as TGTGCCAGCAGTCGCGGGGGCTCAGCGGGAATGGGCCAAGAGACCCAGTACTTC.

There are a few counts of this clonotype. This rearrangement joins TRBV12-3 or TRBV12-4 to TRBJ2-7; 9 nucleotides match TRBD2. With 6 bases clipped from V and 6 bases from J, the junction kept 12 bases outside the gene matches. The CDR3 runs 15 residues. CDR3 region: CASRTTGTSIGEQYF. The CDR3 DNA reads as TGTGCCAGCAGGACTACCGGGACTAGCATCGGCGAGCAGTACTTC.

This clonotype showed up many times. The chain is built from TRBV7-6 and TRBJ2-7, with 9 bases that match TRBD2. The CDR3 sequence is 15 residues long. Germline V gene data show CDR1 as SGHVS and CDR2 as FNYEAQ. V was pared by 1 base and J by 5 bases, with 6 bases of the junction left unmatched. The DNA for the CDR3 is TGTGCCAGCAGCTTAGAGGCGGGAGGGAGTAACGAGCAGTACTTC. This translates into CASSLEAGGSNEQYF.

In its sample, this clonotype was seen many times. This chain connects TRBV7-2 to TRBJ2-7; 10 bases line up with TRBD2. There are 15 residues in the CDR3. Germline V CDR1 and CDR2: SGHTA, FQGNSA. V trimming: 4 bases; J trimming: 0 bases; junction bases outside the gene matches: 3. CDR3: CASSSTSGLSYEQYF. CDR3 DNA: TGTGCCAGCAGCTCGACTAGCGGGCTCTCCTACGAGCAGTACTTC.

This clonotype was found many times. The rearrangement links TRBV6-1 to TRBJ1-2, with D uncertain. Germline V CDR1 and CDR2: MNHNS, SASEGT. The CDR3 extends over 14 amino acids. V was clipped by 0 bases and J by 7 bases, with 12 bases between them. For the CDR3, the DNA is TGTGCCAGCAGTGAAGCCCCCGGGTCTGGTGGCTACACCTTC. Translation: CASSEAPGSGGYTF.

V usage is TRBV6-2 or TRBV6-3 and J usage is TRBJ2-7, with D unresolved. The CDR3 consists of 13 residues. Germline values: CDR1 MNHEY, CDR2 SVGEGT. Trimming removed 2 bases at V and 6 bases at J, with 11 bases between. The chain's CDR3 is CASSYPYSLEQYF. In DNA, the CDR3 is TGTGCCAGCAGTTACCCCTACTCCCTCGAGCAGTACTTC.

At least ten counts were recorded for this clonotype. J is TRBJ2-2 and V is TRBV27; possible D gene TRBD2, 7 bases. Trimming removed 3 bases from V and 4 bases from J, with 12 bases in between. CDR1 MNHEY and CDR2 SMNVEV come from the germline V gene (reference sequence). This CDR3 comprises 15 residues. CDR3 nucleotide sequence: TGTGCCAGCAGTTTGATCCGGGGGGCCACCGGGGAGCTGTTTTTT. It yields the protein CASSLIRGATGELFF.

The J gene is TRBJ2-1, the V gene TRBV7-2, with TRBD2 matching over 11 bases. V lost 5 bases to trimming and J lost 5 bases; unmatched junction nucleotides: 5. This CDR3 has 15 amino acids. The germline V gene encodes CDR1 SGHTA and CDR2 FQGNSA. CDR3 DNA sequence: TGTGCCAGCAGCCGGACGGGACTAGCGGACAATGAGCAGTTCTTC. Translated, it gives CASSRTGLADNEQFF. The complete variable domain, with remaining parts taken from reference TRBV7-2 and TRBJ2-1, reads GAGVSQSPSNKVTEKGKDVELRCDPISGHTALYWYRQSLGQGLEFLIYFQGNSAPDKSGLPSDRFSAERTGGSVSTLTIQRTQQEDSAVYLCASSRTGLADNEQFFGPGTRLTVL.